This T cell receptor (beta chain) was sequenced during a study of cytomegalovirus exposure and HLA in healthy donors. The PCR contained 60 Vbeta and 13 Jbeta primers. The repertoire was sequenced with immunoSEQ multiplex PCR; TCRdb's copy has only in-frame clones and lacks some. The sample shows about 140,000 clones, roughly four fifths of them seen only once. After removal of 0 bases from V and 1 base from J, the junction contained 11 bases not matched to a gene. This CDR3 has 19 residues. The germline V gene has CDR1 SGHDT and CDR2 YYEEEE. The source material was PBMCs. This chain joins TRBV5-6 and TRBJ1-4; TRBD1 agrees at 8 bases. This clonotype originated in a woman between 40 and 50 years old in good health and CMV-seronegative. Here the CDR3 reads CASSLEEGTGLLTNEKLFF. The CDR3 nucleotides are TGTGCCAGCAGCTTGGAGGAGGGGACAGGTCTCTTAACTAATGAAAAACTGTTTTTT.